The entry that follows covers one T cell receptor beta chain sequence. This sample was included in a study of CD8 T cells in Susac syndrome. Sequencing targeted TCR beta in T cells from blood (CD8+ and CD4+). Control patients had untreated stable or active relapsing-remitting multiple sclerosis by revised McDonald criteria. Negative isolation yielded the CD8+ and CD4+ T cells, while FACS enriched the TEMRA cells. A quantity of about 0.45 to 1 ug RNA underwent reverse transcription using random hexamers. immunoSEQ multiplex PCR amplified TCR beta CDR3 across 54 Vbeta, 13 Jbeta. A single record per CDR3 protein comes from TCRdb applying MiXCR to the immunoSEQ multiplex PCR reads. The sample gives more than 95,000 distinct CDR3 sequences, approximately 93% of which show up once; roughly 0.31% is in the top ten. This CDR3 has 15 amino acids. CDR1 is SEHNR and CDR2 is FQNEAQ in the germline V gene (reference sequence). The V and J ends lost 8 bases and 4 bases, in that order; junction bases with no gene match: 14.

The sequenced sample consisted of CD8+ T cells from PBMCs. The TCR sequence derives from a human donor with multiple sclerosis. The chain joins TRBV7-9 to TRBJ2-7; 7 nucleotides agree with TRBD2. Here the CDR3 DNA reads TGTGCCAGCTGCCCCCGAGGTCTAGCGGATTACGAGCAGTACTTC. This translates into CASCPRGLADYEQYF.